The next 11 T cell receptor beta chains were all read from a single sample in a study of T cells expressing NK-cell markers. With the 5' RACE reads reprocessed, TCRdb shows one record per CDR3 protein and no DNA. Found here are more than 250,000 distinct CDR3 sequences; the top ten clones hold approximately 0.41%. Sequencing was performed on blood T cells: a sorted CD56 or NKG2C T cell subset, CD4+ or CD8+ T cells, or bulk PBMC T cells (not recorded which). All receptors derive from a man between 18 and 35 years old in good health.

The chain employs TRBV11-2 and TRBJ2-3; TCRdb's D gene call, TRBD2, goes unchecked for lack of DNA. The CDR3 sequence is 16 residues long. Germline assignment: CDR1 SGHAT and CDR2 FQNNGV. This chain's CDR3 is CASSLEAGMPTDTQYF.

This chain uses TRBV29-1 with TRBJ2-5; TCRdb's D gene call, TRBD1, goes unchecked for lack of DNA. Germline CDR1 reads SQVTM; CDR2 reads ANQGSEA. The CDR3 has 17 residues. CDR3 sequence: CSVEETGEGGHQETQYF. Looking up the rest from reference TRBV29-1 and TRBJ2-5 gives the full variable domain: SAVISQKPSRDICQRGTSLTIQCQVDSQVTMMFWYRQQPGQSLTLIATANQGSEATYESGFVIDKFPISRPNLTFSTLTVSNMSPEDSSIYLCSVEETGEGGHQETQYFGPGTRLLVL.

The rearrangement joins TRBV20-1 to TRBJ2-1; TCRdb selects TRBD1, and the lack of DNA leaves this call unchecked. This CDR3 is built from 14 residues. Germline V gives CDR1 DFQATT, CDR2 SNEGSKA (reference sequence). CDR3 loop: CSASFRTANVEQFF.

The V gene is TRBV24-1, the J gene TRBJ1-5; absent DNA, TCRdb's TRBD1 call cannot be checked. CDR3 length: 14 amino acids. Germline V gene sequence: CDR1 KGHDR, CDR2 SFDVKD. The CDR3 is CATSLGTGDQPQHF.

The J gene is TRBJ1-6, the V gene TRBV28; the D gene TCRdb calls, TRBD1, cannot be checked with no DNA. Germline CDR1 and CDR2: MDHEN and SYDVKM. The CDR3 spans 15 residues. The CDR3 protein is CASSPVEGASSPLHF.

The V and J genes are TRBV7-9 and TRBJ1-1. Germline assignment: CDR1 SEHNR and CDR2 FQNEAQ (reference sequence). CDR3 size: 13 residues. The CDR3 here is CASSPGGPTEAFF.

The chain carries TRBV18 and TRBJ2-1; absent DNA, TCRdb's TRBD2 call cannot be checked. The CDR3 has 15 amino acids. The germline V gene has CDR1 KGHSH and CDR2 LQKENI. The chain's CDR3 is CASSPGLASYNEQFF.

The chain is built from TRBV20-1 and TRBJ2-3; the TCRdb D gene call, TRBD2, has no DNA to confirm it. Germline V lookup: CDR1 DFQATT, CDR2 SNEGSKA (reference sequence). The CDR3 totals 15 residues. Here the CDR3 reads CSAILEGPNTDTQYF.

The gene calls are TRBV4-2 and TRBJ2-5; no DNA is available, so the TRBD1 call from TCRdb remains unchecked. The V gene's germline CDR1 is LGHNA and CDR2 YNFKEQ. The CDR3 totals 14 residues. CDR3 protein: CASSRKGAGETQYF.

The chain couples TRBV12-3 or TRBV12-4 to TRBJ1-1; TCRdb gives TRBD1 as the D gene, but with no DNA this cannot be confirmed. The CDR3 totals 14 residues. The CDR3 loop reads CASSHHTGNTEAFF.

The CDR3 reads CASSTLEPGELFF. V usage is TRBV12-3 or TRBV12-4 and J usage is TRBJ2-2; with no DNA, the TCRdb D assignment of TRBD2 cannot be verified. The CDR3 has 13 amino acids.